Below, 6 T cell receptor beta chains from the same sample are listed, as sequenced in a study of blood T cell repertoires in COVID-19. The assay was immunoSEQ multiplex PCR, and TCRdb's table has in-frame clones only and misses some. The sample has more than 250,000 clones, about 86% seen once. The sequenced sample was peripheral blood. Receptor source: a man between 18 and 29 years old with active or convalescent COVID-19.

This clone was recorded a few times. The CDR3 DNA reads TGTGCCAGCAGCGAGGGACTAGCCACAGATACGCAGTATTTT. Its translation: CASSEGLATDTQYF. The V gene is TRBV7-2, the J gene TRBJ2-3; 9 bases fit TRBD2. The CDR3 sequence is 14 residues long. From germline, CDR1 is SGHTA and CDR2 FQGNSA. Unmatched junction bases numbered 2, after V lost 5 bases and J lost 2 bases.

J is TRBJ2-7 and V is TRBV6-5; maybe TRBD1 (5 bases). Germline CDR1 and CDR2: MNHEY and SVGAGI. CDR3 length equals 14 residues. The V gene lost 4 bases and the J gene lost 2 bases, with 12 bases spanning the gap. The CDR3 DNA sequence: TGTGCCAGCAGTTTCTACCAGGGCACCTACGAGCAGTACTTC. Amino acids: CASSFYQGTYEQYF.

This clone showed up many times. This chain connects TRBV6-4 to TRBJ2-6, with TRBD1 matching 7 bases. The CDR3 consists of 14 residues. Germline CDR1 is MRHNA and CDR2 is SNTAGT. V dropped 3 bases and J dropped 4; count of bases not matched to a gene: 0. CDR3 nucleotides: TGTGCCAGCAGTGAGGACAGGGGGGCCAACGTCCTGACTTTC. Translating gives CASSEDRGANVLTF.

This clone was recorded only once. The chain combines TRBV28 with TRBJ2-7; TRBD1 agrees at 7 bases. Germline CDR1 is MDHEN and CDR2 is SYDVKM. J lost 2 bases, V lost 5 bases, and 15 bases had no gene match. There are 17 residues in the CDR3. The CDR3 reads CASSPDRDLTRAYEQYF. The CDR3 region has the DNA TGTGCCAGCAGTCCAGACAGGGATCTCACCCGAGCCTACGAGCAGTACTTC.

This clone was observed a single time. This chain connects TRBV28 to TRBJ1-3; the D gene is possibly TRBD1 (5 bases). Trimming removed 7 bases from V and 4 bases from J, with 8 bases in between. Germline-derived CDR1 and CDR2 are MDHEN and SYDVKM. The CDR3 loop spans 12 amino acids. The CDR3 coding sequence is TGTGCCAGCATAAACAGGGGAAACACCATATATTTT. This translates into CASINRGNTIYF.

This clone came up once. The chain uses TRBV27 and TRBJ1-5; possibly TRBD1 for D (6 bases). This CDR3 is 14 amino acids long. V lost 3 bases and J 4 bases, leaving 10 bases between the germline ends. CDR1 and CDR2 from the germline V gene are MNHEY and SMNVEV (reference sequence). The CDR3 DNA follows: TGTGCCAGCAGTTTTGAGGGGGGGAATCAGCCCCAGCATTTT. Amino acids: CASSFEGGNQPQHF.